Listed below are T cell receptor beta chains from one sample, sequenced in a study of cytotoxic CD8 clonotypes in ibrutinib-treated CLL. This table comes from immunoSEQ multiplex PCR, and its TCRdb copy is limited to in-frame clones, with some not included. The top ten hold roughly 3.3% of the sample, which has about 130,000 clones, 84% seen once. This specimen consisted of PBMCs, obtained after 24 months of ibrutinib treatment. These receptors all come from a human donor with chronic lymphocytic leukemia. Each CDR3 is given with its conserved first and last residue. A D gene is named only where the DNA matches it firmly. Clone size is shown for a subset of rows, as once, few, many or a class of expanded clone.

few,TRBJ2-7,NA,TRBV5-6,TGTGCCAGCAGCTTGGACCTGGGACGGAACGAGCAGTACTTC,CASSLDLGRNEQYF
NA,TRBJ1-1,NA,TRBV10-3,TGTGCCATCAGTGGGGACGAACTTGAAGCTTTCTTT,CAISGDELEAFF
NA,TRBJ1-1,NA,TRBV4-3,TGCGCCAGCAGCCAATCCAGGTTGATCGGGACTGAAGCTTTCTTT,CASSQSRLIGTEAFF
NA,TRBJ2-1,TRBD2,TRBV19,TGTGCCAGTAGTAGAGCGGGGGTACTCTACAATGAGCAGTTCTTC,CASSRAGVLYNEQFF
NA,TRBJ2-1,NA,TRBV18,TGTGCCAGCTCACCACCCACAGGGCTCCCATACTATGAGCAGTTCTTC,CASSPPTGLPYYEQFF
NA,TRBJ1-2,TRBD1,TRBV10-1,TGCGCCAGCAGTGCCGGGACAGGGGGCGAAAATGGCTACACCTTC,CASSAGTGGENGYTF
few,TRBJ1-5,NA,TRBV7-2,TGTGCCAGCAGCTTCTCCAATCAGCCCCAGCATTTT,CASSFSNQPQHF
NA,TRBJ2-3,TRBD2,TRBV5-4,TGTGCCAGCAGCCTTTCCCCGGGACTAGCCGGTACGCAGTATTTT,CASSLSPGLAGTQYF
few,TRBJ1-2,NA,TRBV19,TGTGCCAGTAGTTCGGGGCACTATGGCTACACCTTC,CASSSGHYGYTF
NA,TRBJ2-7,TRBD1,TRBV19,TGTGCCAGTAGTGTTGAGACAGGGGGGGCGCAGTACTTC,CASSVETGGAQYF
NA,TRBJ1-6,NA,TRBV30,TGTGCCTGGAGTATCGCAGCCAGCTCCTATAATTCACCCCTCCACTTT,CAWSIAASSYNSPLHF
NA,TRBJ1-2,TRBD1,TRBV7-9,TGTGCCAGCAGCTTATTTGACAGGGGCAGGGATGGCTACACCTTC,CASSLFDRGRDGYTF